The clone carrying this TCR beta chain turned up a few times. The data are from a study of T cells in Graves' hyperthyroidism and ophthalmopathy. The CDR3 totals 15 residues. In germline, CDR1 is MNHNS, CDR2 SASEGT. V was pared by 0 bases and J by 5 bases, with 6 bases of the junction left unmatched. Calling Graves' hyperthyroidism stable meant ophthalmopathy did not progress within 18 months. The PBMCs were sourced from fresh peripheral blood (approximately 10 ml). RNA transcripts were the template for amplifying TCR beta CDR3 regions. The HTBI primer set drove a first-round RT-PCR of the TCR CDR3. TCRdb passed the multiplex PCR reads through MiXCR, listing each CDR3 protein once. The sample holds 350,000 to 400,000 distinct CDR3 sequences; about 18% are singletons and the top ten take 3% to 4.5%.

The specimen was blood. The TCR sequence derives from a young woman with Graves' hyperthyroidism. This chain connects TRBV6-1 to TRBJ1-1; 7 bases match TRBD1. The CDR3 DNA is TGTGCCAGCAGTGAAGCAGACAGGGATCGGACTGAAGCTTTCTTT. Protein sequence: CASSEADRDRTEAFF.